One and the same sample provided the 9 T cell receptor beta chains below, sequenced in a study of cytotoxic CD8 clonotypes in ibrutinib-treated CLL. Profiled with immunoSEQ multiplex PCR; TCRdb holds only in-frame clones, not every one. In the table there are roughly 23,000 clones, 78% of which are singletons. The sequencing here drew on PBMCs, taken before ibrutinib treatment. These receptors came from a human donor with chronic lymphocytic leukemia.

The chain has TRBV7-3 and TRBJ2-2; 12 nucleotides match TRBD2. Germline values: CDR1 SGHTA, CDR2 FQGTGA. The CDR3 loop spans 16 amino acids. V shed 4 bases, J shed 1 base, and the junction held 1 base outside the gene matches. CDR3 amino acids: CASSSTSGGNTGELFF. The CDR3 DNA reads TGTGCCAGCAGCTCGACTAGCGGGGGGAACACCGGGGAGCTGTTTTTT. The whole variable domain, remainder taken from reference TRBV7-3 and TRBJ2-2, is GAGVSQTPSNKVTEKGKYVELRCDPISGHTALYWYRQSLGQGPEFLIYFQGTGAADDSGLPNDRFFAVRPEGSVSTLKIQRTERGDSAVYLCASSSTSGGNTGELFFGEGSRLTVL.

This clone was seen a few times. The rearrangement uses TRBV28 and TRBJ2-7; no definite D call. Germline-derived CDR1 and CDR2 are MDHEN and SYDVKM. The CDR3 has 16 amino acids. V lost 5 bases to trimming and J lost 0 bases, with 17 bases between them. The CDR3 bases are TGTGCCAGCAGTCTCTCTCAATGGCACAGCTCCTACGAGCAGTACTTC. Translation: CASSLSQWHSSYEQYF.

CDR3 sequence reads: CASSLGGRNTIYF. In DNA form, the CDR3 reads TGTGCCAGCAGCTTAGGGGGGAGAAACACCATATATTTT. This chain links TRBV7-3 with TRBJ1-3, with a weak D call TRBD1 (5 bases). The CDR3 runs to 13 residues. Germline values: CDR1 SGHTA, CDR2 FQGTGA. Trimming left V 2 bases short and J 5 bases short, with 7 bases between.

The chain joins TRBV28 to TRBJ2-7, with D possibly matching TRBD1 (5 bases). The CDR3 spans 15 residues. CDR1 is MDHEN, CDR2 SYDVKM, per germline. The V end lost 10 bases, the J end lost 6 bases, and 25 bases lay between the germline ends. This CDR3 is CATKPPTRQGPEQYF. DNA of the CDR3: TGTGCCACCAAGCCCCCCACCCGGCAGGGCCCCGAGCAGTACTTC.

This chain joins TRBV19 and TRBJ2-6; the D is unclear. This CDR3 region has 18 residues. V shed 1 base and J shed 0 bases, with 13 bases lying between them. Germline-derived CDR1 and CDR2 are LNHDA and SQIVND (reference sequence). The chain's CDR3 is CASSIVVGGPSGANVLTF. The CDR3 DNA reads TGTGCCAGTAGTATAGTAGTTGGCGGACCCTCTGGGGCCAACGTCCTGACTTTC.

CDR3 loop: CASSWGQGAGDTQYF. CDR3 in DNA: TGTGCCAGCAGCTGGGGACAGGGGGCAGGGGATACGCAGTATTTT. The chain recombines TRBV5-6 with TRBJ2-3; 12 bases fit TRBD1. V was pared by 3 bases and J by 6 bases, with 5 bases of the junction left unmatched. CDR3 length: 15 residues. Germline V gene sequence: CDR1 SGHDT, CDR2 YYEEEE.

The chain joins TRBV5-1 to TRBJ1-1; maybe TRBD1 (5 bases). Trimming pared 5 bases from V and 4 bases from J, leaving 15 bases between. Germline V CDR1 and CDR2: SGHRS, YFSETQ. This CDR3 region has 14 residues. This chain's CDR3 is CASSFGSGGTEAFF. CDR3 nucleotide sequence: TGCGCCAGCAGTTTTGGGAGCGGGGGCACTGAAGCTTTCTTT.

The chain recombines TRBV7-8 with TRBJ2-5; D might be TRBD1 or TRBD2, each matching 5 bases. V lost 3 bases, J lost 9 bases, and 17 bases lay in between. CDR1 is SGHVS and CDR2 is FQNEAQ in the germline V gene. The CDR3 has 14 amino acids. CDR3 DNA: TGTGCCAGCAGCTTCAGTGGGGGATCGGAGGCCCAGTACTTC. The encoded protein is CASSFSGGSEAQYF. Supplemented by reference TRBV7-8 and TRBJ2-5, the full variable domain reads GAGVSQSPRYKVAKRGQDVALRCDPISGHVSLFWYQQALGQGPEFLTYFQNEAQLDKSGLPSDRFFAERPEGSVSTLKIQRTQQEDSAVYLCASSFSGGSEAQYFGPGTRLLVL.

The CDR3 sequence: CAISDGPPIDNEQFF. In DNA form, the CDR3 reads TGTGCCATCAGTGACGGCCCACCTATAGACAATGAGCAGTTCTTC. V and J are TRBV10-3 and TRBJ2-1; no clear D gene. This CDR3 contains 15 residues. The germline CDR1 and CDR2 sequences are ENHRY and SYGVKD. V was trimmed by 3 bases and J by 5 bases, leaving 14 bases between them.